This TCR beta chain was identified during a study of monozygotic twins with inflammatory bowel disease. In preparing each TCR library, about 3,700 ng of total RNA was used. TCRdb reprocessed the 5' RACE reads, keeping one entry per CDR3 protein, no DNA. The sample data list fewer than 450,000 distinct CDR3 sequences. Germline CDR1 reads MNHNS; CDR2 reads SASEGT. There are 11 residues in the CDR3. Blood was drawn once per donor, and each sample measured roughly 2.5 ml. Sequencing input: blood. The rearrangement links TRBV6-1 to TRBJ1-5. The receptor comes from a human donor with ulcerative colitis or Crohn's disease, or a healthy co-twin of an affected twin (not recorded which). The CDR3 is CASSVTPPQHF.